This T cell receptor (beta chain) stems from a study of CD4+ T cells in melanoma. Study results and caveats: In melanoma, neoantigen-specific CD4+ T cells reportedly differed in differentiation state. CD8+ T cell, macrophage and B cell function reportedly correlated with neoantigen-specific CD4+ T cells.

For this clone: Its antigen remains unidentified.

This CDR3 is 12 amino acids long. Between the trimmed V and J ends, which lost 4 bases and 1 base, there was a span of 5 bases. In germline, CDR1 is SNHLY, CDR2 FYNNEI. Sequencing was performed with immunoSEQ multiplex PCR; in TCRdb, only in-frame clones are kept and a portion is missing. The data contain about 140,000 clones, around 90% of them singletons. The origin of this receptor is a human donor with melanoma. The rearrangement links TRBV2 to TRBJ2-7, with D unresolved. As DNA, the CDR3 is TGTGCCAGCAGTGGCACTTCCTACGAGCAGTACTTC. Its translation is CASSGTSYEQYF.